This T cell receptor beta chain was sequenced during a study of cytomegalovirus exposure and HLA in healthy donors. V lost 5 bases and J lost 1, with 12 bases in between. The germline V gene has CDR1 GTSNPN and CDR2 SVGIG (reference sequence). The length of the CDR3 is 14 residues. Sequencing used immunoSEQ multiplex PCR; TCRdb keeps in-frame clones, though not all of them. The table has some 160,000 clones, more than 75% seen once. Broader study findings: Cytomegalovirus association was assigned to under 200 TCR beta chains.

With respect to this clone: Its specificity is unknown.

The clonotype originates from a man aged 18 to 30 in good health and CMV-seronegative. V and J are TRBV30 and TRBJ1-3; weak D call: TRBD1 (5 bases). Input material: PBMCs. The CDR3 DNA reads TGTGCCTGGGACAAAGGGGCTTCTGGAAACACCATATATTTT. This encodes CAWDKGASGNTIYF.